This T cell receptor (beta chain) emerged from a study of OX40 agonist ivuxolimab in advanced cancers. Broadly, across the study: Ivuxolimab, which targeted the costimulatory receptor OX40 (CD134), was an agonistic, fully human IgG2 monoclonal antibody. Intravenous ivuxolimab was administered to patients every 2 weeks at six dose levels: 0.01, 0.1, 0.3, 1.5, 3 and 10 mg/kg. Of the approximately 54 patients in dose escalation, 19 had hepatocellular carcinoma, about 15 had melanoma, 9 had renal cell carcinoma and 9 had head and neck cancer. A male proportion of roughly 80% and a mean age of approximately 62 years, ranging from 23 to 79, were recorded for the dose-escalation cohort. Patients were allowed to have had prior anti-PD-1, anti-PD-L1 or anti-CTLA-4 therapy, and approximately 43% of the dose-escalation patients had previously received checkpoint inhibitors. Three dose-escalation patients achieved partial responses, one with hepatocellular carcinoma and two with cutaneous melanoma. Peripheral TCRbeta sequencing aimed to test whether ivuxolimab altered TCR sequence diversity and caused clonal T-cell expansion. The paper reports the monotherapy dose-escalation portion (N of about 47 patients) of the phase I ivuxolimab trial. Findings and caveats that apply to the study as a whole: After ivuxolimab, CD8+ T cells had more expanded clones than CD4+ T cells on average. Low levels of normalized T-cell clonal expansion were also shown by some nonresponding patients. At doses of 0.1 to 3.0 mg/kg, clonal expansion of both CD4+ and CD8+ blood T cells was observed from baseline to week 6. Partial responders in the 0.1-3.0 mg/kg groups had among the lowest normalized peripheral clonal expansion, especially among CD8+ T cells. The antigen specificity of the clonally expanded peripheral T cells was not determined.

About this clone itself: Its specific antigen is unknown. Qualities for individual bases were not recorded, and no much larger clone is one base off.

For sequencing of the TCRbeta CDR3 region, genomic DNA was extracted from the sorted cells. TCRbeta CDR3 regions were sequenced using the immunoSEQ Assay. Sourced from immuneACCESS, this table was stored by TCRdb with only in-frame sequences that have V and J called. A share of the clones is absent; for the studies checked, an unresolved V gene accounts for under half, and the remainder has no known explanation. The sample table holds about 36,000 clones, of which 80% to 90% were seen once. The ten largest clones capture about 20% of the sample. Patients with autoimmune disease history or receiving systemic immunosuppression were excluded from the trial. In every dose cohort, peripheral blood was drawn for TCR sequencing at baseline, cycle 4 day 1, and cycle 7 day 1. Samples were obtained from an open-label, multicenter, first-in-human phase I dose-escalation trial of ivuxolimab. Adults with locally advanced or metastatic melanoma, renal cell carcinoma, hepatocellular carcinoma or head and neck squamous cell carcinoma were enrolled in the trial. Before TCR sequencing, CD4+ and CD8+ T cells were separately sorted from peripheral blood.

The sequencing used CD4+ or CD8+ T cells sorted from blood, collected in a trial of the OX40 agonist ivuxolimab. The receptor was isolated from an adult with an advanced solid tumor such as melanoma, head and neck, liver or kidney cancer.

The DNA sequence reads TGTGCCAGCAGCCCAACCTCGACCTCCTATAATTCACCCCTCCACTTT. Its amino acids are CASSPTSTSYNSPLHF. The chain uses TRBV9 and TRBJ1-6, with the D segment identity uncertain. In the germline V gene, CDR1 corresponds to SGDLS and CDR2 to YYNGEE. The V and J ends are trimmed by 4 bases and 0 bases, leaving 11 bases between them. Taken from cysteine to phenylalanine, the CDR3 has 16 residues. Just CDR3 DNA is preserved here, 48 bases in frame from base 1.